Below, 28 T cell receptor beta chains from the same sample are listed, as sequenced in a study of long-term antiretroviral therapy in people with HIV. With survey level as its setting, the immunoSEQ assay was v3.0. Method: immunoSEQ multiplex PCR; TCRdb's copy keeps in-frame clones and lacks some. The table records 40,000 or so clones, around four fifths of them present only once. Here the sequenced sample was unsorted PBMCs, taken 0.3 years after starting antiretroviral therapy. These receptors all come from a young man with HIV.

J is TRBJ2-1 and V is TRBV5-6; 15 nucleotides line up with TRBD2. V lost 3 bases to trimming and J lost 3 bases; unmatched junction nucleotides: 4. This CDR3 region has 17 residues. Germline CDR1 SGHDT, CDR2 YYEEEE. CDR3 sequence (DNA): TGTGCCAGCAGCTGGGGACTAGCGGGAGGAAGCTACAATGAGCAGTTCTTC. Translating gives CASSWGLAGGSYNEQFF.

The J gene is TRBJ2-4, the V gene TRBV27; possible D gene TRBD2, 6 bases. Trimming shortened V by 2 bases and J by 9 bases, and 17 bases separated the two germline ends. CDR1 is MNHEY and CDR2 is SMNVEV in the germline V gene (reference sequence). This CDR3 has 15 residues. The CDR3 loop reads CASSLGGEGLSIQYF. CDR3 nucleotides: TGTGCCAGCAGTTTAGGGGGTGAGGGACTCAGCATTCAGTACTTC.

The rearrangement joins TRBV7-8 to TRBJ2-2; D is perhaps TRBD1 or TRBD2 (5 bases each). The germline CDR1 and CDR2 sequences are SGHVS and FQNEAQ. V was pared by 1 base and J by 4 bases, with 13 bases between. This CDR3 spans 16 amino acids. The CDR3 protein is CASSLEGTLLTGELFF. The CDR3 coding sequence is TGTGCCAGCAGCTTAGAGGGGACCTTACTCACCGGGGAGCTGTTTTTT.

This clone turned up a few times. The chain carries TRBV18 and TRBJ2-7; D may be TRBD1 (6 bases). This CDR3 is 15 amino acids long. Germline CDR1 and CDR2: KGHSH and LQKENI. Between the trimmed V and J ends, which lost 5 bases and 1 base, there was a span of 15 bases. As DNA, the CDR3 is TGTGCCAGCTCAACCGGGACATTAGCATCCTACGAGCAGTACTTC. Amino acids: CASSTGTLASYEQYF. Full variable domain (remainder filled in from reference TRBV18 and TRBJ2-7): NAGVMQNPRHLVRRRGQEARLRCSPMKGHSHVYWYRQLPEEGLKFMVYLQKENIIDESGMPKERFSAEFPKEGPSILRIQQVVRGDSAAYFCASSTGTLASYEQYFGPGTRLTVT.

This clone was detected a few times. The rearrangement joins TRBV5-1 to TRBJ1-6; 8 nucleotides align to TRBD1. From germline, CDR1 is SGHRS and CDR2 YFSETQ. This CDR3 spans 19 amino acids. Germline trimming cut 2 bases from V and 0 bases from J; bases unmatched to any gene: 10. Here the CDR3 reads CASSLKPGQARSYNSPLHF. The CDR3 DNA sequence: TGCGCCAGCAGCTTAAAACCGGGACAGGCCCGCTCCTATAATTCACCCCTCCACTTT.

The V and J genes are TRBV2 and TRBJ2-7; D remains unclear. Germline assignment: CDR1 SNHLY and CDR2 FYNNEI. The CDR3 has 14 residues. Trimming removed 1 base from V and 3 bases from J, with 10 bases in between. CDR3 coding DNA: TGTGCCAGCAGTGAAGACGCCTACCTCTACGAGCAGTACTTC. Its protein product is CASSEDAYLYEQYF.

This chain joins TRBV20-1 and TRBJ2-2; D is uncertain. Germline lookup yields CDR1 DFQATT and CDR2 SNEGSKA (reference sequence). Trimming removed 5 bases at V and 7 bases at J, with 8 bases between. There are 11 residues in the CDR3. The CDR3, as DNA: TGCAGTGCTCCGGAAGGCGGGGAGCTGTTTTTT. Protein: CSAPEGGELFF.

The J gene is TRBJ2-7, the V gene TRBV5-5; 7 bases are a match to TRBD1. There are 14 residues in the CDR3. V lost 1 base, J lost 2 bases, and 3 bases stayed unmatched. The germline V gene encodes CDR1 SGHKS and CDR2 YYEKEE (reference sequence). The CDR3 sequence is CASSLTGAPYEQYF. The CDR3 nucleotides read TGTGCCAGCAGCTTGACAGGGGCCCCCTACGAGCAGTACTTC.

This clone appeared once. The chain combines TRBV9 with TRBJ2-3; 11 bases map to TRBD1. Germline V CDR1 and CDR2: SGDLS, YYNGEE. The CDR3 covers 16 residues. J gave up 9 bases and V 3 bases, and 12 bases lay outside the gene matches. This CDR3 reads CASSASWGQGGDTQYF. DNA of the CDR3: TGTGCCAGCAGCGCCTCCTGGGGACAGGGGGGAGACACGCAGTATTTT.

The chain combines TRBV7-2 with TRBJ1-1; D is perhaps TRBD1 (6 bases). The germline CDR1 and CDR2 sequences are SGHTA and FQGNSA. Trimming removed 2 bases at V and 4 bases at J, with 20 bases between. The CDR3 contains 17 residues. CDR3 in amino acids: CASSLRPAGERTTEAFF. The CDR3 bases are TGTGCCAGCAGCTTACGTCCGGCAGGGGAACGTACCACTGAAGCTTTCTTT.

The V gene is TRBV9, the J gene TRBJ2-7; 11 bases are shared with TRBD2. CDR1 is SGDLS and CDR2 is YYNGEE in the germline V gene. The junction had 4 bases not matched to a gene; V was cut back by 4 bases and J by 4 bases. This CDR3 region has 14 residues. CDR3: CASSLGLAVYEQYF. The CDR3 nucleotides are TGTGCCAGCAGCTTGGGACTAGCGGTATACGAGCAGTACTTC. Full variable domain (outside the CDR3, taken from reference TRBV9 and TRBJ2-7): DSGVTQTPKHLITATGQRVTLRCSPRSGDLSVYWYQQSLDQGLQFLIQYYNGEERAKGNILERFSAQQFPDLHSELNLSSLELGDSALYFCASSLGLAVYEQYFGPGTRLTVT.

The rearrangement joins TRBV7-9 to TRBJ2-1, with D maybe TRBD1 (7 bases). With 4 bases removed from V and 4 bases from J, the gap between germline ends came to 26 bases. CDR1 SEHNR and CDR2 FQNEAQ come from the germline V gene (reference sequence). The CDR3 sequence is 19 residues long. The CDR3 sequence is CASSSLLDSTGRRYNEQFF. The CDR3 bases are TGTGCCAGCAGCTCGCTCCTTGACTCGACAGGGAGGAGGTACAATGAGCAGTTCTTC.

This sequence joins TRBV10-3 and TRBJ2-1; 9 bases map to TRBD2. V lost 0 bases to trimming and J lost 7 bases; unmatched junction nucleotides: 16. The CDR3 runs to 19 residues. CDR1 and CDR2 (germline): ENHRY, SYGVKD. This CDR3 is CAISESWTSERIRNNEQFF. In DNA form, the CDR3 reads TGTGCCATCAGTGAGTCGTGGACTAGCGAGAGAATAAGGAATAATGAGCAGTTCTTC.

The J gene is TRBJ1-4, the V gene TRBV6-1; unclear D gene. Trimming pared 1 base from V and 14 bases from J, leaving 8 bases between. The CDR3 sequence is 11 residues long. The V gene's germline CDR1 is MNHNS and CDR2 SASEGT. CDR3 sequence reads: CASSEVQRLFF. The DNA for the CDR3 is TGTGCCAGCAGTGAAGTACAACGGCTGTTTTTT.

The V gene is TRBV10-3, the J gene TRBJ1-1; TRBD1 agrees at 7 bases. Looked up from germline, CDR1 is ENHRY and CDR2 is SYGVKD. This CDR3 spans 16 amino acids. The junction had 5 bases not matched to a gene; V was cut back by 0 bases and J by 1 base. The CDR3 sequence: CAISESAGGTNTEAFF. DNA for the CDR3: TGTGCCATCAGTGAGTCGGCAGGGGGAACGAACACTGAAGCTTTCTTT.

The gene calls are TRBV6-1 and TRBJ1-2; D remains unclear. Germline V gene lookup returns CDR1 MNHNS and CDR2 SASEGT. Trimming removed 0 bases from V and 6 bases from J, with 14 bases in between. The CDR3 is 15 residues long. This CDR3 reads CASSEALGLNDGYTF. CDR3 nucleotide sequence: TGTGCCAGCAGTGAAGCGCTCGGGTTGAACGATGGCTACACCTTC.

The V call is TRBV6-1, the J call TRBJ2-3; D unclear. The CDR3 spans 15 residues. V was trimmed by 3 bases and J by 10 bases, leaving 20 bases between them. From germline, CDR1 is MNHNS and CDR2 SASEGT. The CDR3 sequence: CASSDGPTRKTAQYF. The CDR3 DNA reads as TGTGCCAGCAGTGACGGGCCGACCCGTAAAACTGCGCAGTATTTT.

V usage is TRBV4-3 and J usage is TRBJ2-1; unclear D gene. V lost 0 bases, J lost 0 bases, and 15 bases lay in between. The CDR3 covers 18 residues. Looked up from germline, CDR1 is LGHNA and CDR2 is YSLEER. The CDR3 sequence is CASSQDRNRVHSYNEQFF. The CDR3 bases are TGCGCCAGCAGCCAAGATCGCAATCGGGTCCACTCCTACAATGAGCAGTTCTTC.

The chain carries TRBV6-5 and TRBJ1-1, with a tentative D call TRBD1 (6 bases). V lost 0 bases, J lost 4 bases, and 9 bases lay in between. CDR1 and CDR2 (germline): MNHEY, SVGAGI. The CDR3 is made up of 14 amino acids. Here the CDR3 DNA reads TGTGCCAGCAGTTACTCGCCGGGGGCCACTGAAGCTTTCTTT. It encodes CASSYSPGATEAFF.

V usage is TRBV27 and J usage is TRBJ2-2; TRBD1 might be the D (5 bases). Trimming shortened V by 2 bases and J by 6 bases, and 7 bases separated the two germline ends. CDR3 length: 13 amino acids. From germline, CDR1 is MNHEY and CDR2 SMNVEV (reference sequence). CDR3 nucleotides: TGTGCCAGCAGTTTAGAAGGGGCCGGGGAGCTGTTTTTT. This codes for CASSLEGAGELFF.

The chain has TRBV7-2 and TRBJ2-1, with 12 bases matching TRBD2. V gave up 2 bases and J gave up 9 bases; unmatched junction bases: 5. CDR1 is SGHTA and CDR2 is FQGNSA in the germline V gene. CDR3 length: 15 amino acids. Here the CDR3 DNA reads TGTGCCAGCAGCTTAAGGGCTAGCGGGGGGGGTGAGCAGTTCTTC. Protein product: CASSLRASGGGEQFF.

The genes are TRBV27 and TRBJ2-7; 8 bases are a match to TRBD2. The CDR3 contains 14 residues. CDR1 and CDR2 from the germline V gene are MNHEY and SMNVEV (reference sequence). The V and J ends lost 0 bases and 5 bases, in that order; junction bases with no gene match: 3. CDR3 nucleotides: TGTGCCAGCAGTTTATCTCGGGGGGGCCACGAGCAGTACTTC. Protein: CASSLSRGGHEQYF.

The chain joins TRBV7-9 to TRBJ1-2, with 7 nucleotides matching TRBD1. There are 14 residues in the CDR3. J was trimmed by 5 bases and V by 1 base; bases with no gene match: 4. Looked up from germline, CDR1 is SEHNR and CDR2 is FQNEAQ (reference sequence). CDR3 residues: CASSLEAGGYGYTF. CDR3 nucleotide sequence: TGTGCCAGCAGCTTAGAGGCAGGGGGTTATGGCTACACCTTC.

The chain has TRBV5-1 and TRBJ1-6; D ambiguous. The CDR3 is made up of 14 amino acids. Germline V CDR1 and CDR2: SGHRS, YFSETQ. The ends were cut back, 4 bases at V and 8 bases at J, with 13 bases in the middle. CDR3 DNA sequence: TGCGCCAGCAGCCTAACGCCGAGGGATTCACCCCTCCACTTT. Protein: CASSLTPRDSPLHF. Complete variable domain (other parts from reference TRBV5-1 and TRBJ1-6): KAGVTQTPRYLIKTRGQQVTLSCSPISGHRSVSWYQQTPGQGLQFLFEYFSETQRNKGNFPGRFSGRQFSNSRSEMNVSTLELGDSALYLCASSLTPRDSPLHFGNGTRLTVT.

The J gene is TRBJ2-1, the V gene TRBV29-1; a possible D gene is TRBD2 (5 bases). The V and J ends lost 6 bases and 14 bases respectively, with 20 bases between them. Looked up from germline, CDR1 is SQVTM and CDR2 is ANQGSEA. This CDR3 comprises 12 residues. The CDR3: CSVWTPRRQEFF. CDR3 nucleotides: TGCAGCGTATGGACTCCCCGTCGTCAGGAGTTCTTC.

The rearrangement links TRBV29-1 to TRBJ2-2, with 10 bases aligning to TRBD2. This CDR3 contains 14 residues. The V segment lost 7 bases and the J segment 5 bases; nucleotides outside the gene matches: 7. Germline loops: CDR1 SQVTM, CDR2 ANQGSEA. The CDR3 region is CSARTSGLTGELFF. CDR3 nucleotide sequence: TGCAGCGCGCGGACTAGCGGATTAACCGGGGAGCTGTTTTTT.

V gene TRBV6-1 combines with J gene TRBJ2-7; D tentatively reads TRBD1 or TRBD2 (6 bases each). The germline V gene encodes CDR1 MNHNS and CDR2 SASEGT. This CDR3 has 17 residues. V was clipped by 0 bases and J by 3 bases, with 18 bases between them. CDR3 in amino acids: CASSEAGLGGGGYEQYF. The DNA of the CDR3 is TGTGCCAGCAGTGAAGCAGGACTCGGGGGCGGTGGCTACGAGCAGTACTTC.

The chain carries TRBV6-1 and TRBJ2-7, with TRBD1 matching 9 bases. This CDR3 contains 16 residues. The germline V gene encodes CDR1 MNHNS and CDR2 SASEGT. With 1 base clipped from V and 5 bases from J, the junction kept 9 bases outside the gene matches. This chain's CDR3 is CASSEGAGTGTDEQYF. The CDR3 nucleotides are TGTGCCAGCAGTGAAGGGGCCGGGACAGGGACAGACGAGCAGTACTTC.